Shown below are 7 T cell receptor beta chains from a single sample sequenced in a study of CD8 T cells in Susac syndrome. An input of roughly 0.5 to 1 ug of RNA was subjected to reverse transcription using random hexamers. TCRdb processed the immunoSEQ multiplex PCR reads anew with MiXCR; each CDR3 protein has one entry. The data contain approximately 190,000 distinct CDR3 sequences, over 75% of them singletons. The specimen was CD4+ T cells from PBMCs. The receptors stem from a human donor with Susac syndrome.

The rearrangement links TRBV6-5 to TRBJ2-5, with unresolved D. V shed 6 bases and J shed 7 bases, with 9 bases lying between them. CDR3 length: 11 amino acids. Germline lookup yields CDR1 MNHEY and CDR2 SVGAGI. CDR3 DNA sequence: TGTGCCAGCAGGTCAGCCGGGACCCAGTACTTC. It is translated as CASRSAGTQYF.

As regards this clonotype: One end of the junction is discordant with germline, which a read error may explain. The chain couples TRBV3-1 to TRBJ1-1; D may be TRBD1 (5 bases). The CDR3 contains 14 residues. Germline V gene data show CDR1 as LGHDT and CDR2 as YNNKEL (reference sequence). DNA of the CDR3: TGTGCCAGCAGAAAAAGCCAGGGTGTCACTGAAGCTCTCTTT. Its protein product is CASRKSQGVTEALF. Drawing the rest from reference TRBV3-1 and TRBJ1-1, the complete variable domain is DTAVSQTPKYLVTQMGNDKSIKCEQNLGHDTMYWYKQDSKKFLKIMFSYNNKELIINETVPNRFSPKSPDKAHLNLHINSLELGDSAVYFCASRKSQGVTEALFGQGTRLTVV.

J is TRBJ1-1 and V is TRBV11-3; D might be TRBD1 (5 bases). V lost 2 bases to trimming and J lost 1 base, with 8 bases between them. The CDR3 covers 14 residues. The germline CDR1 and CDR2 sequences are SGHNT and YENEEA. Written as DNA, the CDR3 is TGTGCCAGCAGCTTACAGGGCTGGAACACTGAAGCTTTCTTT. Translation gives CASSLQGWNTEAFF.

This clonotype has a single count. This sequence joins TRBV7-9 and TRBJ1-4; no firm D call. The CDR3 has 14 amino acids. From germline, CDR1 is SEHNR and CDR2 FQNEAQ (reference sequence). V gave up 6 bases and J gave up 5 bases, with 13 bases separating them. This chain's CDR3 is CASSREGKNEKLFF. CDR3 in DNA: TGTGCCAGCAGTCGTGAGGGTAAAAATGAAAAACTGTTTTTT.

The chain carries TRBV9 and TRBJ1-5; D ambiguous. Germline assignment: CDR1 SGDLS and CDR2 YYNGEE. This CDR3 spans 13 amino acids. V lost 0 bases and J 4 bases, leaving 5 bases between the germline ends. The DNA of the CDR3 is TGTGCCAGCAGCGTAGGACCTAATCAGCCCCAGCATTTT. Its protein product is CASSVGPNQPQHF.

This clonotype came up a few times. The V gene is TRBV7-9, the J gene TRBJ2-1; D not certain. V was pared by 1 base and J by 7 bases, with 5 bases between. CDR1 and CDR2 from the germline V gene are SEHNR and FQNEAQ (reference sequence). The CDR3 spans 12 residues. The CDR3 is CASSLDRNEQFF. For the CDR3, the DNA is TGTGCCAGCAGCTTAGACCGAAATGAGCAGTTCTTC.

This clonotype was found once. The gene calls are TRBV25-1 and TRBJ2-1, with 11 bases matching TRBD1. The length of the CDR3 is 14 residues. Losses at the gene ends were 6 bases for V and 7 bases for J; bases not matched to a gene: 5. Germline CDR1 and CDR2: MGHDK and SYGVNS. The CDR3 coding sequence is TGTGCCAGCAGGCGGACAGGGGGCGGGAATGAGCAGTTCTTC. Its translation is CASRRTGGGNEQFF.